The next 16 T cell receptor beta chains were all read from a single sample in a study of blood T cell repertoires in COVID-19. Repertoires were generated with immunoSEQ multiplex PCR, while TCRdb's copy carries only in-frame clones and drops some. The data show under 250,000 clones, roughly 80% seen once. Input material: peripheral blood. All receptors derive from a woman aged 55-70 years with active or convalescent COVID-19.

The chain joins TRBV14 to TRBJ2-3; 7 bases line up with TRBD2. Trimming at V came to 0 bases and at J to 1 base, leaving 7 bases not matched to a gene. CDR1 is SGHDN and CDR2 is FVKESK in the germline V gene. This CDR3 region has 17 residues. The CDR3 bases are TGTGCCAGCAGCCAAGATATCGCGGGAGCGGGCACAGATACGCAGTATTTT. As protein: CASSQDIAGAGTDTQYF.

V and J are TRBV15 and TRBJ2-3, with 9 bases that match TRBD1. The CDR3 has 18 amino acids. Per the germline V gene, CDR1 is LNHNV and CDR2 is YYDKDF (reference sequence). V shed 4 bases and J 2 bases; nucleotides not matched to a gene: 13. The CDR3 DNA reads TGTGCCACCAGCACCCCTAAGGCGGGACAGGGAATCACAGATACGCAGTATTTT. This gives the protein CATSTPKAGQGITDTQYF.

The CDR3 bases are TGTGCCAGCACCCCAGGGGGAAGCCCCCATAATTCACCCCTCCACTTT. Translating gives CASTPGGSPHNSPLHF. V usage is TRBV28 and J usage is TRBJ1-6; TRBD1 matches 7 bases. V trimming: 7 bases; J trimming: 5 bases; junction bases outside the gene matches: 11. From germline, CDR1 is MDHEN and CDR2 SYDVKM. The CDR3 extends over 16 amino acids.

The CDR3 DNA reads TGTGCCAGTAGTGGTGTACAGGGCGACACCGGGGAGCTGTTTTTT. Its protein product is CASSGVQGDTGELFF. J is TRBJ2-2 and V is TRBV19; D may be TRBD1 (6 bases). This CDR3 contains 15 residues. Germline V gene data show CDR1 as LNHDA and CDR2 as SQIVND (reference sequence). V dropped 5 bases and J dropped 3 bases, with 13 bases sitting between them. Complete variable domain (other parts from reference TRBV19 and TRBJ2-2): DGGITQSPKYLFRKEGQNVTLSCEQNLNHDAMYWYRQDPGQGLRLIYYSQIVNDFQKGDIAEGYSVSREKKESFPLTVTSAQKNPTAFYLCASSGVQGDTGELFFGEGSRLTVL.

This clone was recorded at least ten times. V and J are TRBV5-1 and TRBJ2-1; TRBD1 might be the D (6 bases). V was shortened by 4 bases and J by 8 bases, with 13 bases between the two germline ends. CDR3 size: 13 residues. Germline CDR1 reads SGHRS; CDR2 reads YFSETQ. In nucleotides, the CDR3 is TGCGCCAGCAGCCTGACAGGCGTGGATGAGCAGTTCTTC. This sequence encodes CASSLTGVDEQFF.

V is TRBV2 and J is TRBJ1-4, with 10 bases lining up with TRBD1. Per germline, CDR1 SNHLY and CDR2 FYNNEI. Trimming removed 1 base from V and 7 bases from J; junction bases left unmatched: 0. This CDR3 has 14 residues. The CDR3 loop is CASSEGTGGEKLFF. The CDR3 coding sequence is TGTGCCAGCAGTGAAGGGACAGGGGGTGAAAAACTGTTTTTT.

V gene TRBV27 combines with J gene TRBJ2-1; TRBD1 matches 9 bases. V shed 5 bases and J 4 bases; nucleotides not matched to a gene: 12. This CDR3 contains 17 residues. Germline CDR1 and CDR2: MNHEY and SMNVEV (reference sequence). CDR3 sequence reads: CASSGTPGTGSYNEQFF. The CDR3 DNA sequence: TGTGCCAGCAGTGGGACGCCCGGGACAGGGTCATACAATGAGCAGTTCTTC.

The gene calls are TRBV18 and TRBJ2-3; D gene unclear. Between the trimmed V and J ends, which lost 2 bases and 7 bases, there was a span of 13 bases. The germline V gene has CDR1 KGHSH and CDR2 LQKENI. The CDR3 has 14 amino acids. Here the CDR3 reads CASSPEVSQNTQYF. The DNA of the CDR3 is TGTGCCAGCTCACCAGAGGTGTCACAAAATACGCAGTATTTT.

As to this clone: The junction departs from germline at one end; a sequencing error may be responsible. The same CDR3 also results from other DNA sequences found in this sample. This chain uses TRBV4-1 with TRBJ1-2; D is ambiguous. CDR3 size: 16 residues. Germline CDR1 reads MGHRA; CDR2 reads YSYEKL. The CDR3 is CASSQARSPGVAGYTF. In DNA form, the CDR3 reads TGTGCCAGCAGCCAAGCGCGCAGCCCCGGAGTCGCGGGCTACACCTTC.

The rearrangement links TRBV2 to TRBJ1-6; D not certain. This CDR3 spans 11 amino acids. Trimming shortened V by 6 bases and J by 8 bases, and 5 bases separated the two germline ends. Germline V gene data show CDR1 as SNHLY and CDR2 as FYNNEI. CDR3 bases: TGTGCCAGCAGCCGGGATTCACCCCTCCACTTT. It translates to CASSRDSPLHF.

The V gene is TRBV2, the J gene TRBJ1-5, with 7 bases matching TRBD1. CDR3 length equals 16 residues. The germline CDR1 and CDR2 sequences are SNHLY and FYNNEI. Trimming at V came to 9 bases and at J to 8 bases, leaving 19 bases not matched to a gene. CDR3 DNA sequence: TGTGCCAGTCACAGGGGTTTCACCACCCCCACCGAGCCCCAGCATTTT. It specifies CASHRGFTTPTEPQHF.

The rearrangement uses TRBV5-1 and TRBJ1-4; 9 positions match TRBD1. CDR3 length: 15 residues. V shed 3 bases, J shed 8 bases, and the junction held 8 bases outside the gene matches. Germline V gene lookup returns CDR1 SGHRS and CDR2 YFSETQ. The CDR3 sequence is CASSSSDRGGEKLFF. CDR3 in DNA: TGCGCCAGCAGCTCGTCGGACAGGGGAGGCGAAAAACTGTTTTTT.

V gene TRBV2 combines with J gene TRBJ1-2; D unclear. Germline CDR1 is SNHLY and CDR2 is FYNNEI. Trimming left V 6 bases short and J 7 bases short, with 18 bases between. There are 14 residues in the CDR3. The CDR3 DNA is TGTGCCAGCAGAGAGACATTGGTGATCGCTGGCTACACCTTC. Residues: CASRETLVIAGYTF.

This chain uses TRBV6-1 with TRBJ2-3, with 14 bases identical to TRBD2. CDR3 length: 20 residues. From germline, CDR1 is MNHNS and CDR2 SASEGT. The ends lost 4 bases at V and 0 bases at J; junction bases unmatched: 12. In DNA, the CDR3 is TGTGCCAGCAGTGGTCGACTAGCGGGGGGGATAAGCTTTAGCACAGATACGCAGTATTTT. Its protein product is CASSGRLAGGISFSTDTQYF.

This clone was seen more than once but under ten times. The V call is TRBV14, the J call TRBJ1-2, with 8 bases matching TRBD1. The CDR3 loop spans 15 amino acids. The germline CDR1 and CDR2 sequences are SGHDN and FVKESK. With V trimmed by 3 bases and J by 5 bases, 8 bases remained unmatched. The CDR3 sequence: CASSQVRGPGYGYTF. CDR3 DNA: TGTGCCAGCAGCCAGGTCAGGGGGCCTGGGTATGGCTACACCTTC.

The CDR3 sequence is CATSDTGVTEAFF. CDR3 nucleotide sequence: TGTGCCACCAGTGATACAGGGGTAACTGAAGCTTTCTTT. V usage is TRBV24-1 and J usage is TRBJ1-1; 7 nucleotides line up with TRBD1. The CDR3 loop spans 13 amino acids. CDR1 and CDR2 (germline): KGHDR, SFDVKD. After removal of 3 bases from V and 5 bases from J, the junction contained 2 bases not matched to a gene.